Each of the 12 T cell receptor beta chains below was sequenced from the same sample in a study of vaccination effects on CD4 cells after COVID-19. ViraFEST expansion of antigen-specific CD4+ T cells with viral peptide pools preceded sequencing. Isolation of CD4+ T cells took place after 10 days of culture. No vaccinee had earlier SARS-CoV-2 infection, and nucleocapsid antibodies were negative. No antigen is known for these receptors. Here immunoSEQ multiplex PCR was the method, and the copy in TCRdb shows in-frame clones only, minus some. The sample consists of tens of thousands of clones, roughly 79% of them appearing once. Sequencing was performed on CD4+ T cells from PBMCs cultured with HCoV-NL63 spike peptides, taken before COVID-19 vaccination. The source is a human donor who received a COVID-19 vaccine.

V gene TRBV11-3 combines with J gene TRBJ2-5; TRBD1 aligns across 8 bases. Germline assignment: CDR1 SGHNT and CDR2 YENEEA. This CDR3 comprises 16 residues. Trimming at V came to 1 base and at J to 4 bases, leaving 8 bases not matched to a gene. The CDR3 sequence is CASSLGGDRGSETQYF. Here the CDR3 DNA reads TGTGCCAGCAGCTTAGGCGGCGACAGGGGTTCAGAGACCCAGTACTTC.

The rearrangement uses TRBV6-5 and TRBJ2-7; D possibly corresponds to TRBD1 (5 bases). Germline V gene sequence: CDR1 MNHEY, CDR2 SVGAGI. The V gene lost 6 bases and the J gene lost 6 bases, with 15 bases spanning the gap. The CDR3 runs 13 residues. The DNA of the CDR3 is TGTGCCAGCAGGGGCAGGGTCGGTGGCGAGCAGTACGTC. It specifies CASRGRVGGEQYV.

The V and J genes are TRBV9 and TRBJ2-1; D gene uncertain. Trimming removed 0 bases at V and 4 bases at J, with 8 bases between. The germline V gene encodes CDR1 SGDLS and CDR2 YYNGEE. The CDR3 runs to 14 residues. CDR3: CASSVGDEYNEQFF. In DNA form, the CDR3 reads TGTGCCAGCAGCGTAGGGGATGAATACAATGAGCAGTTCTTC.

The rearrangement links TRBV23-1 to TRBJ2-2; a possible D gene is TRBD2 (5 bases). TRBV23-1 counts as an open reading frame of uncertain function. The length of the CDR3 is 16 residues. Trimming pared 3 bases from V and 5 bases from J, leaving 16 bases between. This chain's CDR3 is CASSHRGRGRTGELFF. Written as DNA, the CDR3 is TGCGCCAGCAGTCATCGAGGACGGGGAAGGACCGGGGAGCTGTTTTTT.

The V gene is TRBV3-1 (or the pseudogene TRBV3-2), the J gene TRBJ2-3; TRBD2 aligns across 9 bases. The CDR3 has 15 amino acids. With V trimmed by 0 bases and J by 4 bases, 2 bases remained unmatched. Germline lookup yields CDR1 LGHDT and CDR2 YNNKEL (reference sequence). In nucleotides, the CDR3 is TGTGCCAGCAGCCAAGAAGCGGGGGGATCAGATACGCAGTATTTT. Protein sequence: CASSQEAGGSDTQYF.

The rearrangement uses TRBV6-5 and TRBJ1-1; D is ambiguous. The CDR3 contains 14 residues. Trimming shortened V by 0 bases and J by 5 bases, and 10 bases separated the two germline ends. Germline V gene sequence: CDR1 MNHEY, CDR2 SVGAGI. The CDR3 region is CASSYSPQGTEAFF. As DNA, the CDR3 is TGTGCCAGCAGTTACTCGCCGCAAGGGACTGAAGCTTTCTTT.

The J gene is TRBJ1-5, the V gene TRBV2; perhaps TRBD1 as D (6 bases). Trimming took off 6 bases at V and 0 bases at J, with 9 bases between the two ends. CDR1 is SNHLY and CDR2 is FYNNEI in the germline V gene. This CDR3 has 14 residues. CDR3 sequence: CASSTDSSNQPQHF. Here the CDR3 DNA reads TGTGCCAGCAGCACGGACAGTAGCAATCAGCCCCAGCATTTT.

V is TRBV5-1 and J is TRBJ1-2; no firm D call. Germline CDR1 is SGHRS and CDR2 is YFSETQ. The length of the CDR3 is 15 residues. V lost 4 bases, J lost 8 bases, and 21 bases lay in between. This CDR3 reads CASSPDMNLPTGYTF. Here the CDR3 DNA reads TGCGCCAGCAGCCCCGACATGAATCTACCCACGGGCTACACCTTC.

The count of this clone is one. The rearrangement uses TRBV5-6 and TRBJ2-5, with 9 bases lining up with TRBD1. With 4 bases clipped from V and 5 bases from J, the junction kept 6 bases outside the gene matches. The CDR3 extends over 14 amino acids. CDR1 is SGHDT and CDR2 is YYEEEE in the germline V gene. CDR3 region: CASSAGQGMETQYF. CDR3 sequence (DNA): TGTGCCAGCAGCGCAGGACAGGGGATGGAGACCCAGTACTTC.

This chain connects TRBV25-1 to TRBJ2-3; TRBD2 matches 9 bases. Germline V gene lookup returns CDR1 MGHDK and CDR2 SYGVNS. CDR3 length equals 16 residues. The V segment lost 7 bases and the J segment 7 bases; nucleotides outside the gene matches: 15. The DNA of the CDR3 is TGTGCCAGCAATTGGGGCGGGGGGGGCCCGAATCATACGCAGTATTTT. Translating gives CASNWGGGGPNHTQYF.

The rearrangement uses TRBV4-3 and TRBJ1-4; weak D call: TRBD1 (6 bases). Germline CDR1 and CDR2: LGHNA and YSLEER. The CDR3 totals 18 residues. V was clipped by 4 bases and J by 3 bases, with 21 bases between them. The CDR3 DNA follows: TGCGCCAGCAGCCCGAGGGGGGGGGCGGCGGCAGCTAATGAAAAACTGTTTTTT. This sequence encodes CASSPRGGAAAANEKLFF.

This chain connects TRBV6-5 to TRBJ1-1, with D possibly matching TRBD1 (5 bases). The V gene lost 6 bases and the J gene lost 3 bases, with 11 bases spanning the gap. The CDR3 is 13 residues long. Germline V gene lookup returns CDR1 MNHEY and CDR2 SVGAGI. CDR3 protein: CASSLGTYTEAFF. Written as DNA, the CDR3 is TGTGCCAGCAGCCTAGGGACCTACACTGAAGCTTTCTTT.